Shown below are 26 T cell receptor beta chains from a single sample sequenced in a study of blood T cell repertoires in COVID-19. The protocol was immunoSEQ multiplex PCR, while the TCRdb copy is restricted to in-frame clones and leaves out a portion. The repertoire holds fewer than 50,000 clones, with less than 70% as singletons. The sequencing sample was made of peripheral blood. Receptors were obtained from a man older than 75 with acute or convalescent COVID-19.

The chain uses TRBV18 and TRBJ2-7; 11 bases map to TRBD2. This CDR3 comprises 15 residues. Germline loops: CDR1 KGHSH, CDR2 LQKENI. J was trimmed by 6 bases and V by 3 bases; bases with no gene match: 7. The CDR3 is CASSPPLAGELEQYF. CDR3 nucleotide sequence: TGTGCCAGCTCACCCCCACTAGCGGGAGAACTCGAGCAGTACTTC.

V and J are TRBV7-7 and TRBJ2-2; D perhaps matches TRBD2 (5 bases). The CDR3 loop spans 12 amino acids. The germline V gene has CDR1 SSHAT and CDR2 FNYEAQ (reference sequence). The V end was cut by 5 bases, the J end by 8 bases, with 9 bases between. The CDR3 nucleotides read TGTGCCAGCAGCCCTACGGGAGGGGAGCTGTTTTTT. Protein product: CASSPTGGELFF.

The rearrangement uses TRBV20-1 and TRBJ2-3, with 10 bases identical to TRBD2. CDR1 is DFQATT and CDR2 is SNEGSKA in the germline V gene (reference sequence). The CDR3 contains 14 residues. Trimming took 4 bases from V and 4 from J; bases not matched to a gene: 5. The DNA for the CDR3 is TGCAGTGCTATTGAGCGGGGGGGCCCAGATACGCAGTATTTT. This translates into CSAIERGGPDTQYF.

This clone occurred once. CDR3 in DNA: TGCAGCGTTGAAGACCGGGACGGAACAGGGGGTCAGCCCCAGCATTTT. Translating gives CSVEDRDGTGGQPQHF. V and J are TRBV29-1 and TRBJ1-5, with 8 bases lining up with TRBD1. V was clipped by 0 bases and J by 6 bases; unmatched bases: 10. The CDR3 runs 16 residues. Per the germline V gene, CDR1 is SQVTM and CDR2 is ANQGSEA.

The chain recombines TRBV7-8 with TRBJ2-7, with TRBD2 identical over 8 bases. Losses at the gene ends were 5 bases for V and 3 bases for J; bases not matched to a gene: 6. The CDR3 spans 14 residues. Germline loops: CDR1 SGHVS, CDR2 FQNEAQ. DNA of the CDR3: TGTGCCAGCAGCCTAGGGAGCGGGAGCTACGAGCAGTACTTC. Translation gives CASSLGSGSYEQYF.

The V gene is TRBV7-8, the J gene TRBJ2-2; TRBD2 matches 11 bases. The ends lost 1 base at V and 4 bases at J; junction bases unmatched: 2. There are 16 residues in the CDR3. Looked up from germline, CDR1 is SGHVS and CDR2 is FQNEAQ. The CDR3 nucleotides read TGTGCCAGCAGCTTAGTAGCGGGGGGGACCACCGGGGAGCTGTTTTTT. It codes for CASSLVAGGTTGELFF.

Notes on this clone: Other DNA sequences in the sample encode the same CDR3. V usage is TRBV12-3 or TRBV12-4 and J usage is TRBJ1-1, with D possibly matching TRBD1 (6 bases). The CDR3 runs 13 residues. V lost 3 bases to trimming and J lost 1 base, with 6 bases between them. CDR3 sequence: CASSFRGNTEAFF. DNA of the CDR3: TGTGCCAGCAGTTTCAGGGGGAACACTGAAGCTTTCTTT.

The chain links TRBV7-6 to TRBJ1-1; maybe TRBD1 (5 bases). V lost 5 bases and J 3 bases, leaving 16 bases between the germline ends. The CDR3 totals 15 residues. CDR1 and CDR2 from the germline V gene are SGHVS and FNYEAQ. This chain's CDR3 is CASSQGVEGYTEAFF. CDR3 DNA sequence: TGTGCCAGCAGCCAGGGTGTGGAGGGGTACACTGAAGCTTTCTTT.

The sample holds one count of this clone. The chain carries TRBV3-1 (or the pseudogene TRBV3-2) and TRBJ2-5; D might be TRBD2 (5 bases). Trimming took off 4 bases at V and 12 bases at J, with 12 bases between the two ends. Germline lookup yields CDR1 LGHDT and CDR2 YNNKEL (reference sequence). The CDR3 is 11 residues long. The DNA for the CDR3 is TGTGCCAGCAGCCTCTTGGGAGCGGAGTACTTC. Amino acid sequence: CASSLLGAEYF.

The chain combines TRBV5-4 with TRBJ1-6; the D gene is possibly TRBD1 (5 bases). CDR1 and CDR2 (germline): SGHNT, YYREEE (reference sequence). Trimming left V 0 bases short and J 4 bases short, with 5 bases between. This CDR3 is 14 amino acids long. The CDR3 coding sequence is TGTGCCAGCAGCTTGGGACAGTATAATTCACCCCTCCACTTT. Translation gives CASSLGQYNSPLHF.

The chain recombines TRBV5-8 with TRBJ1-4; 9 bases align to TRBD1. This CDR3 is 16 amino acids long. The junction had 11 bases not matched to a gene; V was cut back by 3 bases and J by 8 bases. Germline V gene data show CDR1 as SGHTS and CDR2 as YDEGEE. CDR3 in amino acids: CASSYRDRALGEKLFF. The CDR3, as DNA: TGTGCCAGCAGCTACCGGGACAGGGCATTAGGGGAAAAACTGTTTTTT.

This chain uses TRBV6-5 with TRBJ1-6; 7 positions agree with TRBD1. The CDR3 length is 15 residues. The V segment lost 7 bases and the J segment 7 bases; nucleotides outside the gene matches: 10. Germline CDR1 reads MNHEY; CDR2 reads SVGAGI. The DNA for the CDR3 is TGTGCCAGCACAATCATAGGAGGGGGCAATTCACCCCTCCACTTT. It yields the protein CASTIIGGGNSPLHF.

This chain links TRBV5-1 with TRBJ2-7; 12 bases fit TRBD1. The CDR3 sequence is 16 residues long. The germline V gene encodes CDR1 SGHRS and CDR2 YFSETQ. With 3 bases clipped from V and 6 bases from J, the junction kept 10 bases outside the gene matches. CDR3 nucleotide sequence: TGCGCCAGCAGCTCGACGGTGGGACAGGGGGCCCGCGAGCAGTACTTC. Amino acids: CASSSTVGQGAREQYF.

The chain combines TRBV2 with TRBJ1-3, with unresolved D. CDR1 is SNHLY and CDR2 is FYNNEI in the germline V gene. V gave up 2 bases and J gave up 1 base, with 9 bases separating them. The CDR3 is made up of 15 amino acids. The DNA for the CDR3 is TGTGCCAGCAGTGAACATGGAGGATCTGGAAACACCATATATTTT. Translation: CASSEHGGSGNTIYF.

The chain has TRBV11-3 and TRBJ1-4; D is perhaps TRBD1 (5 bases). The V end was cut by 7 bases, the J end by 5 bases, with 11 bases between. The germline gives CDR1 SGHNT, CDR2 YENEEA. The CDR3 extends over 13 amino acids. DNA for the CDR3: TGTGCCAGCAAGGGGAGGGAGAATGAAAAACTGTTTTTT. This sequence encodes CASKGRENEKLFF.

This chain links TRBV2 with TRBJ1-5; tentatively, D is TRBD1 (5 bases). The length of the CDR3 is 15 residues. Germline V CDR1 and CDR2: SNHLY, FYNNEI. Deletions cut 1 base from V and 0 bases from J, with 7 bases between. The CDR3 sequence is CASSEGQNSNQPQHF. CDR3 bases: TGTGCCAGCAGTGAAGGACAGAATAGCAATCAGCCCCAGCATTTT. The whole variable domain, remainder taken from reference TRBV2 and TRBJ1-5, is EPEVTQTPSHQVTQMGQEVILRCVPISNHLYFYWYRQILGQKVEFLVSFYNNEISEKSEIFDDQFSVERPDGSNFTLKIRSTKLEDSAMYFCASSEGQNSNQPQHFGDGTRLSIL.

The gene calls are TRBV27 and TRBJ1-5, with D uncertain. The CDR3 totals 13 residues. Trimming cost V 6 bases and J 4 bases, with 10 bases left between them. Germline CDR1 MNHEY, CDR2 SMNVEV (reference sequence). The CDR3 DNA sequence: TGTGCCAGCAGGGAGGATGGGAATCAGCCCCAGCATTTT. Its protein is CASREDGNQPQHF.

This chain connects TRBV10-3 to TRBJ1-2; TRBD1 matches at 11 bases. After removal of 6 bases from V and 3 bases from J, the junction contained 6 bases not matched to a gene. Looked up from germline, CDR1 is ENHRY and CDR2 is SYGVKD. The CDR3 is 15 amino acids. CDR3 coding DNA: TGTGCCATCAGAAGGACAGGGGGCGCCGACTATGGCTACACCTTC. Translating gives CAIRRTGGADYGYTF.

The gene calls are TRBV11-3 and TRBJ2-2; 7 bases map to TRBD2. The CDR3 is made up of 18 amino acids. Germline CDR1 SGHNT, CDR2 YENEEA. The ends lost 0 bases at V and 4 bases at J; junction bases unmatched: 11. In nucleotides, the CDR3 is TGTGCCAGCAGCTTAGATCTGTGGCGAGCGGGGAGCACCGGGGAGCTGTTTTTT. Encoded protein: CASSLDLWRAGSTGELFF.

V gene TRBV2 combines with J gene TRBJ2-7, with a weak D call TRBD2 (5 bases). The CDR3 totals 13 residues. V was cut by 0 bases and J by 6 bases, with 9 bases left in between. CDR1 is SNHLY, CDR2 FYNNEI, per germline. The CDR3 spells CASSEAREREQYF. CDR3 sequence (DNA): TGTGCCAGCAGTGAAGCTCGGGAACGCGAGCAGTACTTC. Full variable domain (remainder filled in from reference TRBV2 and TRBJ2-7): EPEVTQTPSHQVTQMGQEVILRCVPISNHLYFYWYRQILGQKVEFLVSFYNNEISEKSEIFDDQFSVERPDGSNFTLKIRSTKLEDSAMYFCASSEAREREQYFGPGTRLTVT.

Only a few counts were recorded for this clone. The CDR3 sequence: CASPGDTGELFF. As DNA, the CDR3 is TGTGCCAGCCCCGGGGACACCGGGGAGCTGTTTTTT. The chain couples TRBV7-9 to TRBJ2-2; weak D call: TRBD2 (5 bases). Germline CDR1 and CDR2: SEHNR and FQNEAQ (reference sequence). CDR3 length equals 12 residues. V shed 8 bases and J shed 3 bases, with 7 bases lying between them.

The chain is built from TRBV3-1 (or the pseudogene TRBV3-2) and TRBJ2-7; no firm D call. The CDR3 extends over 15 amino acids. With 1 base removed from V and 3 bases from J, the gap between germline ends came to 13 bases. CDR1 is LGHDT and CDR2 is YNNKEL in the germline V gene (reference sequence). CDR3 residues: CASSQGIQEIYEQYF. DNA of the CDR3: TGTGCCAGCAGCCAAGGTATTCAGGAAATCTACGAGCAGTACTTC.

This chain links TRBV9 with TRBJ2-3; 10 bases map to TRBD2. V lost 4 bases to trimming and J lost 6 bases; unmatched junction nucleotides: 8. The CDR3 has 15 amino acids. Germline values: CDR1 SGDLS, CDR2 YYNGEE. In DNA, the CDR3 is TGTGCCAGCAGCACCCGACTAGCGGGTGGGGATACGCAGTATTTT. It is translated as CASSTRLAGGDTQYF. Supplemented by reference TRBV9 and TRBJ2-3, the full variable domain reads DSGVTQTPKHLITATGQRVTLRCSPRSGDLSVYWYQQSLDQGLQFLIQYYNGEERAKGNILERFSAQQFPDLHSELNLSSLELGDSALYFCASSTRLAGGDTQYFGPGTRLTVL.

This clone appeared a few times. This rearrangement joins TRBV4-1 to TRBJ1-4; TRBD1 matches 9 bases. The CDR3 loop spans 18 amino acids. Trimming removed 0 bases from V and 5 bases from J; junction bases left unmatched: 10. CDR1 and CDR2 (germline): MGHRA, YSYEKL. The chain's CDR3 is CASSQDWDRVGENEKLFF. The CDR3 DNA sequence: TGCGCCAGCAGCCAAGATTGGGACAGGGTTGGAGAAAATGAAAAACTGTTTTTT.

A few counts support this clone. V and J are TRBV6-5 and TRBJ1-2; TRBD1 aligns across 7 bases. The CDR3 runs to 14 residues. Germline V lookup: CDR1 MNHEY, CDR2 SVGAGI. The trim removed 5 bases at V and 8 bases at J, leaving 11 bases unmatched. The CDR3, as DNA: TGTGCCAGCAGTCGGGACAGCATGAAGGGAGGCTACACCTTC. Residues: CASSRDSMKGGYTF.

The chain employs TRBV29-1 and TRBJ1-2, with no clear D. This CDR3 is 12 amino acids long. The V end lost 5 bases, the J end lost 8 bases, and 15 bases lay between the germline ends. Germline V gene data show CDR1 as SQVTM and CDR2 as ANQGSEA. Here the CDR3 DNA reads TGCAGCGTTCCCCACCCCGGGGTAGGCTACACCTTC. The encoded protein is CSVPHPGVGYTF.